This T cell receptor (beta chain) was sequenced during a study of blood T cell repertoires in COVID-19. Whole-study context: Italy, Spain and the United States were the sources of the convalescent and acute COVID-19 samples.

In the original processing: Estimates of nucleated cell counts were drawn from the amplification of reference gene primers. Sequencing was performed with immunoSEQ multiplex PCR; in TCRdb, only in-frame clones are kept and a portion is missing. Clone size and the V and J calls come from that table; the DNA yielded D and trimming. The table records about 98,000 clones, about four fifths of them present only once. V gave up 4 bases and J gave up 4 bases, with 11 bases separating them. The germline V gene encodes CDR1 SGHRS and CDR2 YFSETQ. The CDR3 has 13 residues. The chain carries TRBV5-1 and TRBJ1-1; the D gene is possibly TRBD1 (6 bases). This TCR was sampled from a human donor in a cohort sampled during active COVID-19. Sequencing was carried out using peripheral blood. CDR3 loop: CASSVGGVTEAFF. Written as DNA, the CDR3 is TGCGCCAGCAGCGTAGGGGGGGTCACTGAAGCTTTCTTT.